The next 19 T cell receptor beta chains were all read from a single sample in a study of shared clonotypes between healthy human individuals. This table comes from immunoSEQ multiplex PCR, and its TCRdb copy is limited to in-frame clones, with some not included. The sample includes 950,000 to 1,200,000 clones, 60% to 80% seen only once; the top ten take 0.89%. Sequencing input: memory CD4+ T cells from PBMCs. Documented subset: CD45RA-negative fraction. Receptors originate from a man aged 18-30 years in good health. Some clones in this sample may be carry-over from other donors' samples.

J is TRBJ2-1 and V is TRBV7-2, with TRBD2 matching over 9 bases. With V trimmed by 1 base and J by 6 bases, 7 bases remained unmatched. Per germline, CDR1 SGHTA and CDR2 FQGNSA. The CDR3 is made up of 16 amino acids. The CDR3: CASSLVDLAGRNEQFF. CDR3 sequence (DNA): TGTGCCAGCAGCTTAGTTGATCTAGCGGGACGCAATGAGCAGTTCTTC. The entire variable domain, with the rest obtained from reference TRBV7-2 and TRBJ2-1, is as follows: GAGVSQSPSNKVTEKGKDVELRCDPISGHTALYWYRQSLGQGLEFLIYFQGNSAPDKSGLPSDRFSAERTGGSVSTLTIQRTQQEDSAVYLCASSLVDLAGRNEQFFGPGTRLTVL.

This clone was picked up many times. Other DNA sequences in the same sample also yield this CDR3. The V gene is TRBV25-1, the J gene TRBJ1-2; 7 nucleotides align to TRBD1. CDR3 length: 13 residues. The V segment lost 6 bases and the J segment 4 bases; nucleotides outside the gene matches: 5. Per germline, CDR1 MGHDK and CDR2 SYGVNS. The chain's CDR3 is CASRAGGRYGYTF. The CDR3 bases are TGTGCCAGCAGGGCAGGGGGTCGCTATGGCTACACCTTC.

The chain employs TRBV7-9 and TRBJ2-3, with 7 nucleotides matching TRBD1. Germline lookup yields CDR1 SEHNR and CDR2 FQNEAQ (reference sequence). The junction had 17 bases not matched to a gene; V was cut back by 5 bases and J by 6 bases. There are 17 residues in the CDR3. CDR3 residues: CASSPTLVPQTGDTQYF. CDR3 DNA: TGTGCCAGCAGCCCCACGCTCGTACCCCAGACAGGGGATACGCAGTATTTT.

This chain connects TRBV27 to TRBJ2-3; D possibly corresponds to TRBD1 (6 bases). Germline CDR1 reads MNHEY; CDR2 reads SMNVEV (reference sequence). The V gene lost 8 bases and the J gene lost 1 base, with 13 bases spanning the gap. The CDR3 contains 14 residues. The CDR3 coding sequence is TGTGCCAGCCGACAGGCCGTGGGCACAGATACGCAGTATTTT. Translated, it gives CASRQAVGTDTQYF.

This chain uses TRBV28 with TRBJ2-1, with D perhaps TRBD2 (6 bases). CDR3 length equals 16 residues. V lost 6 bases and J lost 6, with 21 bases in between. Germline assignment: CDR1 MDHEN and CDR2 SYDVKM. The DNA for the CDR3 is TGTGCCAGCAGGGGGTTCGGGACTCGTGGACTCAATGAGCAGTTCTTC. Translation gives CASRGFGTRGLNEQFF. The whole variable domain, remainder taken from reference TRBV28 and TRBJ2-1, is DVKVTQSSRYLVKRTGEKVFLECVQDMDHENMFWYRQDPGLGLRLIYFSYDVKMKEKGDIPEGYSVSREKKERFSLILESASTNQTSMYLCASRGFGTRGLNEQFFGPGTRLTVL.

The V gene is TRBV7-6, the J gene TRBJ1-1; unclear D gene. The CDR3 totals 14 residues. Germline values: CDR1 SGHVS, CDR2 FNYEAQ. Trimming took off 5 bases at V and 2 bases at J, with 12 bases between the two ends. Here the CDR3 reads CASSPGSLNTEAFF. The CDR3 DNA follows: TGTGCCAGCAGCCCCGGGAGCCTTAACACTGAAGCTTTCTTT.

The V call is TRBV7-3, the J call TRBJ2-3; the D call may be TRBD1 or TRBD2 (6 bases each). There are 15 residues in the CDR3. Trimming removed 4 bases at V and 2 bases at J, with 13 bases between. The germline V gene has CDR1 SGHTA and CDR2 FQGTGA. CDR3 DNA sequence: TGTGCCAGCAGCTCAGGGGCGGGAACCACAGATACGCAGTATTTT. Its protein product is CASSSGAGTTDTQYF.

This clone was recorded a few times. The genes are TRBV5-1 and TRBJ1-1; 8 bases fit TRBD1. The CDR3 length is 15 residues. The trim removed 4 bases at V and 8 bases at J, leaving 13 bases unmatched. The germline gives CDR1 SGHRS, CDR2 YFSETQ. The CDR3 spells CASSTGTGRDSEAFF. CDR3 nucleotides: TGCGCCAGCAGCACTGGGACAGGCCGCGATTCCGAAGCTTTCTTT.

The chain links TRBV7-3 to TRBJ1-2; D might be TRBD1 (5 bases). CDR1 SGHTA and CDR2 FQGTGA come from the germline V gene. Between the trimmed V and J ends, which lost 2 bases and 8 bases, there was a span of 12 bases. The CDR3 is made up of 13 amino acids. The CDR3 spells CASSLGAGLGYTF. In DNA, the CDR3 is TGTGCCAGCAGCTTAGGGGCAGGCCTAGGCTACACCTTC.

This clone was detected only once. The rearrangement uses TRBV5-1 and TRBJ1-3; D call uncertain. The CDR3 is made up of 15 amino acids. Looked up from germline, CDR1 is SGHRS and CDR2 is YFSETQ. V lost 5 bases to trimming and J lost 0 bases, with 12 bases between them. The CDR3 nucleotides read TGCGCCAGCAGTGTTTGGGGATACTCTGGAAACACCATATATTTT. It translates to CASSVWGYSGNTIYF.

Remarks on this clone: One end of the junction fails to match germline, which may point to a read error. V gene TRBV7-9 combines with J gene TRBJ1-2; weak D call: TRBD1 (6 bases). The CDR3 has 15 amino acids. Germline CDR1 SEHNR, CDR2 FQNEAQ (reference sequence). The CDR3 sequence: CASSFQGSLNYSYTF. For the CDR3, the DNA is TGTGCCAGCAGCTTCCAGGGGTCCTTGAACTATAGCTACACCTTC.

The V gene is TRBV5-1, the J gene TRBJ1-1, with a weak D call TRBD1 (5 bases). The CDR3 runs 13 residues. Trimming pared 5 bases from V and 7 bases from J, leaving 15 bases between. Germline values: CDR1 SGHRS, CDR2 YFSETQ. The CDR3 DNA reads TGCGCCAGCAGGCAGGGTTCTGGTCTTGAAGCTTTCTTT. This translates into CASRQGSGLEAFF. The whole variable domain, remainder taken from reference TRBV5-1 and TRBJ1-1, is KAGVTQTPRYLIKTRGQQVTLSCSPISGHRSVSWYQQTPGQGLQFLFEYFSETQRNKGNFPGRFSGRQFSNSRSEMNVSTLELGDSALYLCASRQGSGLEAFFGQGTRLTVV.

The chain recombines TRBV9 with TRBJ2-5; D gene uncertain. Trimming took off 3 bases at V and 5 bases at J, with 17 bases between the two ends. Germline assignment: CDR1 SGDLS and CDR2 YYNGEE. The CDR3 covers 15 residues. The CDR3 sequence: CASSAGPTSQETQYF. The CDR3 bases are TGTGCCAGCAGCGCCGGACCCACCTCCCAGGAGACCCAGTACTTC.

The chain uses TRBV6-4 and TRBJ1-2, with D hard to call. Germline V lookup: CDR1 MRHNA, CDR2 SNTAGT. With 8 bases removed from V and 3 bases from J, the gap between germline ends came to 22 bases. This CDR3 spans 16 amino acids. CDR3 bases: TGTGCCAGCGGACTCTTTCCTGGGCTCCTCTACTATGGCTACACCTTC. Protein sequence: CASGLFPGLLYYGYTF.

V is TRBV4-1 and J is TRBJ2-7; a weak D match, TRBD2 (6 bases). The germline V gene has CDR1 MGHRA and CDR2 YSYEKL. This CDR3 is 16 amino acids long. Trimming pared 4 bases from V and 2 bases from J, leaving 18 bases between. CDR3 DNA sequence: TGCGCCAGCAGCCCCGGTCCGGGAGTGGGGCCCTACGAGCAGTACTTC. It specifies CASSPGPGVGPYEQYF.

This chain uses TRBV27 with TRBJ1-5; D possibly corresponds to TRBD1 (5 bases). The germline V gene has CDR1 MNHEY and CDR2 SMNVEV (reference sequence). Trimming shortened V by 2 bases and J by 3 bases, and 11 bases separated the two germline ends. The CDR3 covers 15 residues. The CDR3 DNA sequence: TGTGCCAGCAGTTTAGCAGGGATAGACAATCAGCCCCAGCATTTT. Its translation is CASSLAGIDNQPQHF.

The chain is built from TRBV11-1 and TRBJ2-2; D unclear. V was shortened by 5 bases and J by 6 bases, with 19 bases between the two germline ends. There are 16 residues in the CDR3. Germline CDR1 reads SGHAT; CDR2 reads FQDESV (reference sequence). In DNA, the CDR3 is TGTGCCAGCAGCCCTCAGGCAGGTGGTTTGCCCGGGGAGCTGTTTTTT. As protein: CASSPQAGGLPGELFF.

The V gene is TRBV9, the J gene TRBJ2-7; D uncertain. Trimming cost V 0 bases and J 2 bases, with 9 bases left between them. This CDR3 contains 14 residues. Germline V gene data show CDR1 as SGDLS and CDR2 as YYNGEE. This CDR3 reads CASSVEAATYEQYF. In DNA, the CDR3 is TGTGCCAGCAGCGTAGAGGCGGCCACCTACGAGCAGTACTTC.

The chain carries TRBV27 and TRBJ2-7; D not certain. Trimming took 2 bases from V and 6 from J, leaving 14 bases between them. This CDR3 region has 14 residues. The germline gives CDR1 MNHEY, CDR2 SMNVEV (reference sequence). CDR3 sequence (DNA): TGTGCCAGCAGTTTAATCCCCGAGGCGTTCGAGCAGTACTTC. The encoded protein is CASSLIPEAFEQYF.